This TCR beta chain comes out of a study of blood T cell repertoires in COVID-19. Study-level information: The cDNA or gDNA used as material had been derived from T cells, B-cell-depleted T cells, or PBMCs.

V was clipped by 6 bases and J by 7 bases, with 12 bases between them. Germline values: CDR1 SQVTM, CDR2 ANQGSEA. The CDR3 totals 11 residues. Some clones are missing from TCRdb's copy, which holds only in-frame ones; the method was immunoSEQ multiplex PCR. The data show about 190,000 clones, approximately 89% seen once. The sample was peripheral blood. The rearrangement links TRBV29-1 to TRBJ1-2; D ambiguous. The receptor's source is a woman aged 30 to 39 with acute or convalescent COVID-19. The CDR3: CSVERPGGYTF. In nucleotides, the CDR3 is TGCAGCGTCGAAAGACCGGGTGGCTACACCTTC.